One TCR beta chain is described in this entry. No antigen is known for it. The record has no base qualities; no much larger clone is one base away. The record originates from a study of cytomegalovirus exposure and HLA in healthy donors (dated by TCRdb to 2016 to 2017). Regarding the complete study: An earlier analysis of about 560 of the donors reported roughly 300 Gb of sequence data and some 110 million unique TCR beta sequences obtained from about 170 million T cells. Class I and class II HLA loci were covered by the typing at four-digit resolution. On average, 235,054 unique TCR beta nucleotide sequences were sequenced per donor among a few hundred genotyped donors of the cohort, with around 19% of those sequences being non-productive. An earlier analysis of 587 of the donors used high-throughput TCR beta sequencing to judge whether each TCR beta V gene segment behaved as functional or pseudogenic. A handful of DR-DQ haplotypes were handled as single units for association and clustering because linkage in the cohort was strong. To predict cytomegalovirus infection status, the study combined high-throughput TCR immunosequencing, statistical association of individual TCRs with disease status, and machine learning. Approximately 300 gigabases of sequencing data and 91 million or so unique TCR sequences made up an early release that covered several hundred HLA-typed donors. The study profiled the T cell repertoires of under 850 subjects by immunosequencing and related them to cytomegalovirus serostatus. The later analysis used no new phenotypic data to find candidate immune exposures, relying instead on TCR beta sequences and their occurrence across donors. Of the roughly 400 genotyped donors, approximately 80% fell in the genetic ancestry cluster associated with self-reported Caucasian donors. Typing coverage varied by locus: about 620-640 donors for A, B, C, DRB1 and DQB1; more than 500 for DQA1; more than 600 for DPA1; approximately 450 for DPB1. In a later analysis, previously published TCR beta repertoires from 600 to 850 donors were re-analyzed and high-resolution HLA genotyping was added so that TCR occurrence patterns could be studied. In addition to the first cohort of roughly 700 subjects, a separate validation cohort of approximately 120 different subjects was used. Donor age, sex, ethnicity and CMV serostatus were compiled alongside the repertoire data. All discovery cohort repertoires had been generated on a single sequencing platform. A later genetic analysis used genome-wide SNP genotypes for about three fifths of the 666 donors, treating that subset as a discovery cohort. The aim of the study was to test whether cataloging public T cell receptors could identify signatures of past pathogen exposure. Results and caveats for the whole study, not just this receptor: Linkage disequilibrium might explain the correlated functional status among segregating V segments, but an unknown experimental factor could not be ruled out. Broadly in line with IMGT annotations, most TCR beta V segments showed up in productive rearrangements about 87% or about 30% of the time in an earlier analysis of several hundred of the donors. In vitro tests confirmed that a few of the cytomegalovirus-associated TCR beta chains recognize cytomegalovirus antigens. V-gene and J-gene trimming of TCR beta chains was associated with a missense DCLRE1C variant in a later genetic analysis, and the association was replicated in an independent cohort. Immune exposure information for the cohort was limited to CMV serostatus. The study gave a list of 150 to 200 TCR beta chains associated with cytomegalovirus. This cohort had only TCR beta chains sequenced, and the lack of alpha or paired-chain data limited which features could be detected. In a later analysis, most CMV-associated TCR beta chains were found to appear HLA-restricted, with HLA associations seemingly driven largely by CMV exposure. Compared with the 666-donor mean, donors in an Asian-associated ancestry cluster had fewer N-insertions in productive TCRs, according to a later genetic analysis. The classifier was reported to diagnose cytomegalovirus status with high specificity and sensitivity in both the original and validation cohorts. The authors suggested that the approach could potentially be generalized to other disease states and immunological phenotypes. A later analysis found that HLA-associated TCR beta chains were more clonally expanded and had lower generation probabilities than equally common non-associated chains. Some IMGT-functional V segments, including TRBV6-2 and TRBV6-3, could not be told apart with the 87-base-pair reads, so those segments were excluded. Because HLA typing was unavailable for some donors at each locus, only the typed subset was used in association tests. A further reported finding was that TCR beta sequences accurately predicted the HLA-A and HLA-B alleles for most subjects in the first cohort. In a later analysis, several top co-occurrence clusters were reported to appear linked to parvovirus B19, influenza, CMV and Epstein-Barr virus. Most TCR sequences were seen in very few donors, while some public TCRs were found in many individuals. Sequencing depth was assumed to be roughly uniform across donors in the presence/absence analyses, though that assumption may not hold. When HLA alleles, especially DR and DQ, strongly co-occurred, TCR associations were difficult to assign to individual alleles. A group of highly shared sequence variants was considered likely to be a technical artifact of the sequencing pipeline. In a later analysis, some 17,000 TCR beta sequences were associated with specific HLA alleles at a false discovery rate of 0.05. In a later analysis, TCR association rates were found to vary across HLA loci, with the most associated TCRs seen for DRB1 alleles and the fewest for HLA-C alleles. Roughly 15 rarely observed V segments, including chromosome 9 orphons, were excluded from the earlier analysis of several hundred of the donors because counts were too low.

Library preparation employed the immunoSEQ multiplex PCR assay. For the multiplex PCR, a mixture combining 60 forward primers for TCR Vbeta segments and 13 reverse primers for TCR Jbeta segments was used. The CDR3 region of rearranged TCR beta genes was amplified from genomic DNA with a multiplex PCR assay. Amplified TCR beta libraries were sequenced as 87-base-pair reads on the Illumina HiSeq System. Regarding the original processing steps: Across the 500 to 850 repertoires, a later analysis counted roughly 84 million unique TCR beta chains, roughly 11 million of which were shared by at least two donors. Raw reads were error-corrected and collapsed into unique sequences by a nearest-neighbor algorithm in which closely related sequences were merged to remove PCR and sequencing errors. Alignment of CDR3 sequences to IMGT reference sequences was used to assign V, D and J gene segments. Each retained sequence needed at least a six-nucleotide match to both a V gene segment and a J gene segment. A rearrangement counted as productive if the CDR3 had no stop codons and remained in frame with V and J, and every other rearrangement counted as non-productive. Following IMGT convention, CDR3 was defined as the stretch from the second conserved V-encoded cysteine up to the conserved J-encoded phenylalanine. The earlier analysis of about 610 of the donors excluded sequences that lacked an unambiguous match to a single V gene segment. An earlier analysis of 587 of the donors classified V segments as functional when productive rearrangements were above 56.7% and as segregating when the standard deviation between donors was above 5%. A statistical classification framework was built to diagnose cytomegalovirus status from the catalog of TCR beta chain sequences. In a later analysis, TCR nucleotide sequences were compared against IMGT/GENE-DB human TR gene sequences so that V and J genes could be assigned. Using the TCRdist pipeline, a later analysis assigned CDR3 sequences along with most-parsimonious VDJ recombination scenarios. A later analysis defined each TCR beta chain by its CDR3 amino acid sequence plus V-gene family, and excluded reads lacking a unique V-gene family. A later analysis removed several hundred highly shared, low-generation-probability nucleotide sequences to deal with suspected cross-contamination and a sequencing artifact. In a later analysis, a clonal expansion index was calculated for each public chain from normalized within-repertoire ranks of inferred template counts. Generation probabilities in a later analysis came from a VDJ recombination model fitted to out-of-frame rearrangements, and those results were checked against IGoR. A later analysis scored TCR-TCR, TCR-HLA and TCR-CMV co-occurrence with hypergeometric tests, applying a repertoire-size bias correction to TCR pairs. To estimate false discovery rates, a later analysis permuted the HLA or CMV assignments 20 times. In a later analysis, co-occurring TCRs were grouped using DBSCAN, with TCRdist sequence similarity added in when clustering inside HLA-allele-positive subsets. Repertoires with fewer than 30,000 or more than 120,000 public chains were left out of co-occurrence clustering, as were about five repertoires with anomalous nucleotide sharing. Here the immuneACCESS table is served through TCRdb, limited to in-frame sequences with V and J called. Missing clones are a known gap in these copies; in checked studies unresolved V genes cover under half, and the rest lacks a known reason. Clonal size and the V and J genes are those of that table, whereas D and trimming came from the DNA. Within this sample are about 55,000 clones, with roughly 80% of them counted one time only. The top ten clonotypes cover around 1.4% of the sample.

In total, just over 650 healthy bone marrow donors made up the cohort. Cohort members were all nominally healthy when sampled, although unrecorded immune exposures were likely present. The donor tested CMV seronegative, placing the donor among the 352 seronegative members of the cohort. A peripheral blood sample was collected from each donor, and TCR beta sequencing was performed on peripheral blood mononuclear cells. Genomic DNA was extracted from the blood cell samples with the Qiagen DNeasy Blood Extraction Kit. V is cut by 4 bases and J by 0 bases, and the space between the germline ends is 13 bases. CDR3 length: 16 amino acids, cysteine to phenylalanine. The entry retains the CDR3 DNA only, 48 bases that are in frame from base 1. Per the germline V gene (reference sequence), LNHDA is the CDR1 and SQIVND is the CDR2.

The sample comprised PBMCs. The sequence joins TRBV19 to TRBJ2-1; the D gene is possibly TRBD2, with 6 bases matching. This sequence originates from a man younger than 45 in good health and CMV-seronegative. CDR3 protein: CASSTLYGGSYNEQFF. DNA sequence: TGTGCCAGTAGTACTCTCTACGGGGGCTCCTACAATGAGCAGTTCTTC.